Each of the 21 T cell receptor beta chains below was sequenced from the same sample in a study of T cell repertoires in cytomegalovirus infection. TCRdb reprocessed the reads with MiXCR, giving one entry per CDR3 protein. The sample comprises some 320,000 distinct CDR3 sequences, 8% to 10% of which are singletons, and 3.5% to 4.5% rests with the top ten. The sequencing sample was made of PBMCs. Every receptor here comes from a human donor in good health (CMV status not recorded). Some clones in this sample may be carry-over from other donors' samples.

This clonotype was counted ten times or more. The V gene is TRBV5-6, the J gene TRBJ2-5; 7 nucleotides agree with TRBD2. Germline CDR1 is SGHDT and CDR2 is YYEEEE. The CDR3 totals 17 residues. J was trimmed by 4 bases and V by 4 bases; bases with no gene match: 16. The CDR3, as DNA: TGTGCCAGCAGCGTCCGCTTAGGACTAGTTGGTCGAGAGACCCAGTACTTC. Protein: CASSVRLGLVGRETQYF.

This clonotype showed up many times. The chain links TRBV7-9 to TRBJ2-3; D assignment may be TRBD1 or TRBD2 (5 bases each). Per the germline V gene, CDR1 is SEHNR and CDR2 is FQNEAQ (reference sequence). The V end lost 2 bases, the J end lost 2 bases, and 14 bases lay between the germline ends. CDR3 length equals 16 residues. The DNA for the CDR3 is TGTGCCAGCAGCTTACCGGGACGGCAAAACACAGATACGCAGTATTTT. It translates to CASSLPGRQNTDTQYF.

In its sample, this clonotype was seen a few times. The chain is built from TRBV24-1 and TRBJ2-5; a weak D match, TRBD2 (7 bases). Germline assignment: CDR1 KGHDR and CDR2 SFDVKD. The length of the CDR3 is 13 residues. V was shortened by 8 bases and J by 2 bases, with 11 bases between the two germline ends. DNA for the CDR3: TGTGCCACCACACAGGGAGGGCAAGAGACCCAGTACTTC. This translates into CATTQGGQETQYF.

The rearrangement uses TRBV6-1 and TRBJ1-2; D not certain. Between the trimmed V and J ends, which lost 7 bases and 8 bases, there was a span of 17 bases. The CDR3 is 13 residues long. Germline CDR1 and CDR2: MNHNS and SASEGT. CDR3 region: CASKPTGRLGYTF. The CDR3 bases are TGTGCCAGCAAGCCGACGGGCCGGCTAGGCTACACCTTC.

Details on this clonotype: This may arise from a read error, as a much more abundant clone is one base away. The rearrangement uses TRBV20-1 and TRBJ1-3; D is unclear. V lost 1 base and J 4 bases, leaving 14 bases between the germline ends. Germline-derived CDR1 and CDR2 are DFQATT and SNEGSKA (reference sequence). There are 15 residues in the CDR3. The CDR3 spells CSARVLPEHGNTIYF. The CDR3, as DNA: TGCAGTGCTAGAGTACTGCCGGAGCACGGAAACACCATATATTTT.

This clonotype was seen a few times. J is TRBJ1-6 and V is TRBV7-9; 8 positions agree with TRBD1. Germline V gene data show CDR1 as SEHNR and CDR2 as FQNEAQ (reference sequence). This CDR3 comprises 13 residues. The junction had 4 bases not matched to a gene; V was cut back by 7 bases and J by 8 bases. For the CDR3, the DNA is TGTGCCAGCACCGGGACAGGTGATTCACCCCTCCACTTT. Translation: CASTGTGDSPLHF.

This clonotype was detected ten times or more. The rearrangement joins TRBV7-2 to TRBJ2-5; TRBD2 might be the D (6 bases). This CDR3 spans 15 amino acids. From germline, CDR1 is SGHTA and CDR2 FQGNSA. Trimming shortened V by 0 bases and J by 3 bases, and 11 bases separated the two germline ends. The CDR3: CASSLAPRGKETQYF. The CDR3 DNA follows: TGTGCCAGCAGCTTAGCCCCGCGCGGGAAAGAGACCCAGTACTTC.

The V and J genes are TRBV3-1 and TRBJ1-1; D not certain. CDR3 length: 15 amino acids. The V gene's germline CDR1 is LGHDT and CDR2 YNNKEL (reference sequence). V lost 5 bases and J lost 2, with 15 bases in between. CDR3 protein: CASSDYPRINTEAFF. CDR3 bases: TGTGCCAGCAGCGATTATCCCAGGATTAACACTGAAGCTTTCTTT.

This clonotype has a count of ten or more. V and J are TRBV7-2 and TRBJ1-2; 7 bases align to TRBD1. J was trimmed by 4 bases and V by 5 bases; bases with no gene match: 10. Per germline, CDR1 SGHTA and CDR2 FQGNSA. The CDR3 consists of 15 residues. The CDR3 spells CASSLIGQVGYGYTF. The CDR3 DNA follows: TGTGCCAGCAGCCTTATAGGACAGGTGGGCTATGGCTACACCTTC.

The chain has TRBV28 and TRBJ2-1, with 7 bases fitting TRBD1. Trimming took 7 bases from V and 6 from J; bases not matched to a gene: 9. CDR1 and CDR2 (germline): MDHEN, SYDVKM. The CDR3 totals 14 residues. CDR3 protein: CASTVTGAPNEQFF. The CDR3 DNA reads TGTGCCAGCACCGTAACAGGGGCCCCCAATGAGCAGTTCTTC.

In DNA form, the CDR3 reads TGTGCCAGCAGCATTCATGCCGGGACCGACAGCACAGATACGCAGTATTTT. It specifies CASSIHAGTDSTDTQYF. V usage is TRBV7-2 and J usage is TRBJ2-3; D could derive from TRBD1 or TRBD2 (5 bases each). Looked up from germline, CDR1 is SGHTA and CDR2 is FQGNSA. V was shortened by 5 bases and J by 0 bases, with 18 bases between the two germline ends. This CDR3 is 17 amino acids long.

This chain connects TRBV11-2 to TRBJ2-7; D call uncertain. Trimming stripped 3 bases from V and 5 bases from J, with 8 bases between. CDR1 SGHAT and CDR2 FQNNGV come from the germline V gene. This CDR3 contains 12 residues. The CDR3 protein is CASSFSRDEQYF. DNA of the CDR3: TGTGCCAGCAGCTTTAGTCGGGACGAGCAGTACTTC.

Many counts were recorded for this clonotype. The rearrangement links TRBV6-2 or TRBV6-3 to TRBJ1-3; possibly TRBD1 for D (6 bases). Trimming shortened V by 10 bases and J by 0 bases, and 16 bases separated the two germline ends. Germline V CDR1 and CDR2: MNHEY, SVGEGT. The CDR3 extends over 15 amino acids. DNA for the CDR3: TGTGCCACGCAAGATCGACAGGCCTCTGGAAACACCATATATTTT. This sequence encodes CATQDRQASGNTIYF.

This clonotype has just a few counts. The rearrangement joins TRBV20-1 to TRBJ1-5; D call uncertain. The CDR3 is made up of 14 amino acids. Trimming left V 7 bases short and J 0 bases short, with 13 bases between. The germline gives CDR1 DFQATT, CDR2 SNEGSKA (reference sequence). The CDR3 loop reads CSVSEGYSNQPQHF. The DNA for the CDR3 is TGCAGTGTGAGCGAAGGTTATAGCAATCAGCCCCAGCATTTT.

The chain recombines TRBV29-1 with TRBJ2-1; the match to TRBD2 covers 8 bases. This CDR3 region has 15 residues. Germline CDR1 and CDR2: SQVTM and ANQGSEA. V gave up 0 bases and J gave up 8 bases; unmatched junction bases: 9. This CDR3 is CSVEDLGREDHEQFF. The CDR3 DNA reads TGCAGCGTTGAAGATCTTGGGCGGGAGGACCATGAGCAGTTCTTC.

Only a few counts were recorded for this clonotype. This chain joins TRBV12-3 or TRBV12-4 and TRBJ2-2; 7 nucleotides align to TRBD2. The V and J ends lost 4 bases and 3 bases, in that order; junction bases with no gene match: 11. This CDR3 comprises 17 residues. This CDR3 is CASSWGSGVRDTGELFF. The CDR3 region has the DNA TGTGCCAGCAGTTGGGGAAGCGGGGTCAGGGACACCGGGGAGCTGTTTTTT.

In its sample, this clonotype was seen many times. CDR3 nucleotides: TGTGCCAGCAGTTGGAGGGGAGAGACCCAGTACTTC. It encodes CASSWRGETQYF. The chain recombines TRBV7-2 with TRBJ2-5, with TRBD2 as a possible D gene (6 bases). Germline CDR1 is SGHTA and CDR2 is FQGNSA. Trimming pared 6 bases from V and 4 bases from J, leaving 9 bases between. The CDR3 is 12 residues long.

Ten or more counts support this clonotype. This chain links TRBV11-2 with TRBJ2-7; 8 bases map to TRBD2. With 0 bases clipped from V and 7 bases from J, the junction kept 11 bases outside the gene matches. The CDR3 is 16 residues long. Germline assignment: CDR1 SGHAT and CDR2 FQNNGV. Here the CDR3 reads CASSLESGGPLREQYF. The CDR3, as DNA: TGTGCCAGCAGCTTAGAGTCGGGAGGGCCCCTACGGGAGCAGTACTTC.

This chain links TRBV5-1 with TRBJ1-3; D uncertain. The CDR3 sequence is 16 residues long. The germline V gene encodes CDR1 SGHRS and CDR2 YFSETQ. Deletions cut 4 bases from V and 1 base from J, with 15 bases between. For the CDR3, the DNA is TGCGCCAGCAGCCCGGCGGCCTCAGCGTCTGGAAACACCATATATTTT. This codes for CASSPAASASGNTIYF.

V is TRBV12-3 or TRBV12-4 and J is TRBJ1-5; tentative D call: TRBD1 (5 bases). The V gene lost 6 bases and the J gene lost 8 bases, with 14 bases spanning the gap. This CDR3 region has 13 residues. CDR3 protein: CASRPLSGEPQHF. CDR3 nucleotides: TGTGCCAGCAGACCCTTGTCGGGGGAGCCCCAGCATTTT.

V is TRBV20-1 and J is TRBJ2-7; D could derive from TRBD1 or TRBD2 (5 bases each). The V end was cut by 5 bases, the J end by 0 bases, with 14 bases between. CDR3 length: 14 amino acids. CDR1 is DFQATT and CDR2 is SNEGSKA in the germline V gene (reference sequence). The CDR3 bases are TGCAGTGCTCGAGGGGCGGAGAGCTCCTACGAGCAGTACTTC. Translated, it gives CSARGAESSYEQYF.